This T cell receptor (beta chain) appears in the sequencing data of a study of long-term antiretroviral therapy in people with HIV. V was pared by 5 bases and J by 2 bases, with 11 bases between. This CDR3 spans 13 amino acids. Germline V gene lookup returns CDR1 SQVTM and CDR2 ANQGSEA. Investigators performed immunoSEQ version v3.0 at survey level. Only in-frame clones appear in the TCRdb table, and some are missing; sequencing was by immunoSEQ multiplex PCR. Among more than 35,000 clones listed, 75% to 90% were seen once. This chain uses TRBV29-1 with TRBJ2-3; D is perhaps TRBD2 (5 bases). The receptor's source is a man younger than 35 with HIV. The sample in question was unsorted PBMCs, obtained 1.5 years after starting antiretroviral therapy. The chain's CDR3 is CSVNAGNTDTQYF. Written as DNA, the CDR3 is TGCAGCGTTAATGCGGGTAACACAGATACGCAGTATTTT.